Shown below are 20 T cell receptor beta chains from a single sample sequenced in a study of blood T cell repertoires in COVID-19. Measured with immunoSEQ multiplex PCR; TCRdb has only the in-frame clones, and not every one. The sample lists approximately 110,000 clones, about 85% occurring once. The specimen sequenced was peripheral blood. The receptors shown here come from a man between 40 and 49 years old with acute or convalescent COVID-19.

This clone was observed once. The rearrangement uses TRBV7-2 and TRBJ2-1; possibly TRBD2 for D (7 bases). Trimming took 2 bases from V and 8 from J, leaving 25 bases between them. The CDR3 extends over 18 amino acids. CDR1 is SGHTA, CDR2 FQGNSA, per germline. CDR3 amino acids: CASSLYFDGGALVDEQFF. CDR3 bases: TGTGCCAGCAGCTTATACTTCGATGGGGGGGCATTAGTCGATGAGCAGTTCTTC.

J is TRBJ2-3 and V is TRBV4-1; 10 bases agree with TRBD1. The CDR3 spans 15 residues. V trimming: 1 base; J trimming: 6 bases; junction bases outside the gene matches: 4. Germline CDR1 MGHRA, CDR2 YSYEKL. CDR3 bases: TGCGCCAGCAGCCAAGGGGACAGGGGAGGGGATACGCAGTATTTT. Amino acid sequence: CASSQGDRGGDTQYF.

The V and J genes are TRBV3-1 (or the pseudogene TRBV3-2) and TRBJ2-6, with 10 bases aligning to TRBD1. CDR3 length equals 18 residues. V was pared by 4 bases and J by 3 bases, with 9 bases of the junction left unmatched. CDR1 and CDR2 (germline): LGHDT, YNNKEL (reference sequence). The CDR3 region has the DNA TGTGCCAGCAGCCCATTAACCGGGACAGGGGATGGGGCCAACGTCCTGACTTTC. Translation gives CASSPLTGTGDGANVLTF.

This clone was observed once. This rearrangement joins TRBV24-1 to TRBJ2-5, with TRBD1 identical over 7 bases. CDR1 is KGHDR and CDR2 is SFDVKD in the germline V gene. V lost 3 bases, J lost 3 bases, and 9 bases stayed unmatched. The CDR3 consists of 16 residues. CDR3 nucleotide sequence: TGTGCCACCAGTGATCCTAGGGACAGTAAGAAAGAGACCCAGTACTTC. Translated: CATSDPRDSKKETQYF.

V usage is TRBV7-9 and J usage is TRBJ2-1; D is possibly TRBD2 (6 bases). With 5 bases removed from V and 0 bases from J, the gap between germline ends came to 11 bases. The CDR3 totals 15 residues. CDR1 is SEHNR and CDR2 is FQNEAQ in the germline V gene (reference sequence). The DNA for the CDR3 is TGTGCCAGCAGCCTACCGACTAGCTCCTACAATGAGCAGTTCTTC. Amino acids: CASSLPTSSYNEQFF.

This chain connects TRBV5-8 to TRBJ1-4; D might be TRBD1 (5 bases). The CDR3 is 15 residues long. V lost 4 bases, J lost 3 bases, and 13 bases lay in between. Germline lookup yields CDR1 SGHTS and CDR2 YDEGEE. Written as DNA, the CDR3 is TGTGCCAGCAGCCCTAGTTGGGGGGCTAATGAAAAACTGTTTTTT. Translation: CASSPSWGANEKLFF.

Here the CDR3 reads CASSFGLAGMEAQYF. As DNA, the CDR3 is TGTGCCAGCAGCTTTGGACTAGCGGGCATGGAGGCCCAGTACTTC. The rearrangement joins TRBV7-9 to TRBJ2-5, with 11 nucleotides matching TRBD2. This CDR3 comprises 15 residues. V trimming: 3 bases; J trimming: 9 bases; junction bases outside the gene matches: 9. Per germline, CDR1 SEHNR and CDR2 FQNEAQ (reference sequence).

The V and J genes are TRBV9 and TRBJ1-6; 10 bases are shared with TRBD1. The CDR3 contains 16 residues. After removal of 0 bases from V and 10 bases from J, the junction contained 7 bases not matched to a gene. The germline V gene has CDR1 SGDLS and CDR2 YYNGEE. The CDR3, as DNA: TGTGCCAGCAGCGTAGCAAGGGGACAGGGGAACTCACCCCTCCACTTT. It specifies CASSVARGQGNSPLHF.

This chain joins TRBV6-5 and TRBJ2-3, with 7 bases that match TRBD1. This CDR3 contains 15 residues. CDR1 is MNHEY, CDR2 SVGAGI, per germline. Trimming removed 6 bases from V and 2 bases from J; junction bases left unmatched: 8. CDR3 region: CASRRPGQPTDTQYF. The CDR3 nucleotides are TGTGCCAGCAGACGCCCGGGACAGCCCACAGATACGCAGTATTTT.

V gene TRBV7-7 combines with J gene TRBJ2-3; 8 bases map to TRBD1. The length of the CDR3 is 16 residues. After removal of 5 bases from V and 0 bases from J, the junction contained 7 bases not matched to a gene. Germline CDR1 and CDR2: SSHAT and FNYEAQ (reference sequence). The CDR3 here is CASSPDRGLSTDTQYF. Written as DNA, the CDR3 is TGTGCCAGCAGCCCAGACAGGGGTCTTAGCACAGATACGCAGTATTTT.

The table lists this clone with a count of one. The chain employs TRBV27 and TRBJ1-5, with D possibly TRBD1 on 5 matching bases. V was pared by 6 bases and J by 0 bases, with 12 bases between. Germline CDR1 and CDR2: MNHEY and SMNVEV (reference sequence). The CDR3 covers 15 residues. CDR3: CASSRQRYSNQPQHF. The CDR3 DNA sequence: TGTGCCAGCAGCCGACAGAGGTATAGCAATCAGCCCCAGCATTTT.

CDR3 protein: CASSSRGAGRGEQYF. CDR3 sequence (DNA): TGTGCCAGCAGCTCGCGAGGGGCGGGGCGCGGCGAGCAGTACTTC. The rearrangement links TRBV5-6 to TRBJ2-7; the D gene is possibly TRBD2 (6 bases). The CDR3 length is 15 residues. Trimming removed 3 bases from V and 6 bases from J, with 19 bases in between. Germline CDR1 reads SGHDT; CDR2 reads YYEEEE. Full variable domain (remainder filled in from reference TRBV5-6 and TRBJ2-7): DAGVTQSPTHLIKTRGQQVTLRCSPKSGHDTVSWYQQALGQGPQFIFQYYEEEERQRGNFPDRFSGHQFPNYSSELNVNALLLGDSALYLCASSSRGAGRGEQYFGPGTRLTVT.

V usage is TRBV19 and J usage is TRBJ2-1, with a tentative D call TRBD1 (6 bases). The CDR3 is 14 amino acids. Germline loops: CDR1 LNHDA, CDR2 SQIVND (reference sequence). Trimming removed 4 bases at V and 6 bases at J, with 13 bases between. This chain's CDR3 is CASSKRQDTNEQFF. In DNA, the CDR3 is TGTGCCAGTAGTAAGCGACAGGACACCAATGAGCAGTTCTTC.

The chain couples TRBV3-1 (or the pseudogene TRBV3-2) to TRBJ2-3; D possibly corresponds to TRBD2 (6 bases). The CDR3 spans 16 residues. The germline V gene encodes CDR1 LGHDT and CDR2 YNNKEL (reference sequence). Trimming pared 0 bases from V and 1 base from J, leaving 11 bases between. The chain's CDR3 is CASSQETGDRTDTQYF. For the CDR3, the DNA is TGTGCCAGCAGCCAAGAGACGGGGGATCGCACAGATACGCAGTATTTT.

The chain uses TRBV30 and TRBJ2-1; possibly TRBD1 for D (5 bases). CDR1 GTSNPN and CDR2 SVGIG come from the germline V gene (reference sequence). Trimming pared 2 bases from V and 3 bases from J, leaving 8 bases between. CDR3 length equals 13 residues. The CDR3 region is CAWSWGSYNEQFF. The CDR3 nucleotides are TGTGCCTGGAGTTGGGGCAGCTACAATGAGCAGTTCTTC.

The chain couples TRBV2 to TRBJ2-7, with D possibly matching TRBD1 (5 bases). Trimming removed 9 bases from V and 2 bases from J, with 11 bases in between. Germline V gene sequence: CDR1 SNHLY, CDR2 FYNNEI. This CDR3 has 12 residues. The CDR3 DNA sequence: TGTGCCAGGGGTGAGACAGCCTACGAGCAGTACTTC. It translates to CARGETAYEQYF.

The J gene is TRBJ1-3, the V gene TRBV6-5, with a tentative D call TRBD1 (6 bases). From germline, CDR1 is MNHEY and CDR2 SVGAGI. Trimming left V 5 bases short and J 4 bases short, with 12 bases between. This CDR3 comprises 14 residues. The CDR3 here is CASSQTGLGNTIYF. The CDR3 DNA is TGTGCCAGCAGTCAAACAGGGCTGGGAAACACCATATATTTT.

This clone was seen a few times. The chain couples TRBV6-5 to TRBJ1-5; D not resolved. CDR1 is MNHEY, CDR2 SVGAGI, per germline. The CDR3 covers 11 residues. Trimming removed 11 bases at V and 3 bases at J, with 8 bases between. The CDR3 is CAGPSNQPQHF. The CDR3 coding sequence is TGTGCCGGCCCCTCCAATCAGCCCCAGCATTTT.

The V gene is TRBV25-1, the J gene TRBJ1-4, with D tentatively TRBD1 (5 bases). The CDR3 runs to 12 residues. Germline V gene lookup returns CDR1 MGHDK and CDR2 SYGVNS. V was trimmed by 4 bases and J by 7 bases, leaving 7 bases between them. This chain's CDR3 is CASSADSEKLFF. CDR3 nucleotide sequence: TGTGCCAGCAGTGCAGACAGTGAAAAACTGTTTTTT.

V gene TRBV20-1 combines with J gene TRBJ2-1; D may be TRBD1 (6 bases). This CDR3 contains 13 residues. CDR1 and CDR2 (germline): DFQATT, SNEGSKA (reference sequence). V was shortened by 3 bases and J by 5 bases, with 11 bases between the two germline ends. CDR3 DNA sequence: TGCAGTGCTAGTTGGGGGCCCCACAATGAGCAGTTCTTC. This translates into CSASWGPHNEQFF.